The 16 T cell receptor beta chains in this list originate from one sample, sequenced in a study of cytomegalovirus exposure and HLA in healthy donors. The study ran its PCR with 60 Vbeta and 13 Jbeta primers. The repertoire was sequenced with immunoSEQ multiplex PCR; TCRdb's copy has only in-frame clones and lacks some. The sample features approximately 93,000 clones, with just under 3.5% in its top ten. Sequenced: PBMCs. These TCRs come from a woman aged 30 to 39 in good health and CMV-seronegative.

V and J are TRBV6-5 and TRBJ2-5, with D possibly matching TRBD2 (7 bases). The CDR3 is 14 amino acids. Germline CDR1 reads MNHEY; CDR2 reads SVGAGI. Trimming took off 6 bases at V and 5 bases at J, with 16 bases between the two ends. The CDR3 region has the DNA TGTGCCAGCAGGTCCCGCGGGGGCTCGGAGACCCAGTACTTC. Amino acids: CASRSRGGSETQYF.

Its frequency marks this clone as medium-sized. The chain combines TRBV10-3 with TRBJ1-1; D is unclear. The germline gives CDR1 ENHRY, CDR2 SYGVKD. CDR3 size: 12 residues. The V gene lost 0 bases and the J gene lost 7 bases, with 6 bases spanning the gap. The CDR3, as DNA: TGTGCCATCAGTGAGTCAACAGATGAAGCTTTCTTT. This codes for CAISESTDEAFF.

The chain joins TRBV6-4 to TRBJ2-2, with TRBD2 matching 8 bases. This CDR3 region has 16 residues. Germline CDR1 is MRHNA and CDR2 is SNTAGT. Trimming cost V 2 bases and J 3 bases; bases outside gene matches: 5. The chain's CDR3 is CASSDTAGADTGELFF. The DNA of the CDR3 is TGTGCCAGCAGTGACACAGCGGGAGCGGACACCGGGGAGCTGTTTTTT.

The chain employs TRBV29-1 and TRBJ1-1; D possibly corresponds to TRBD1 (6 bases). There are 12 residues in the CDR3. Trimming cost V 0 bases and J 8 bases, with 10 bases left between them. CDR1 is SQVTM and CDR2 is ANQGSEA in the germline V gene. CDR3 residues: CSVEDLGTEAFF. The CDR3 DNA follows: TGCAGCGTTGAAGATCTTGGGACAGAAGCTTTCTTT. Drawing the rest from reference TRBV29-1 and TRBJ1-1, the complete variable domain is SAVISQKPSRDICQRGTSLTIQCQVDSQVTMMFWYRQQPGQSLTLIATANQGSEATYESGFVIDKFPISRPNLTFSTLTVSNMSPEDSSIYLCSVEDLGTEAFFGQGTRLTVV.

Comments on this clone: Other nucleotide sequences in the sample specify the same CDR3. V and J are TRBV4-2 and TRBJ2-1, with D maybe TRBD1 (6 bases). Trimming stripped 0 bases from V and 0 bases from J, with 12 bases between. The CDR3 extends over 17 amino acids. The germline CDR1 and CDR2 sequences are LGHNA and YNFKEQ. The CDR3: CASSQDPGQSSYNEQFF. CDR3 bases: TGTGCCAGCAGCCAAGACCCGGGACAAAGCTCCTACAATGAGCAGTTCTTC.

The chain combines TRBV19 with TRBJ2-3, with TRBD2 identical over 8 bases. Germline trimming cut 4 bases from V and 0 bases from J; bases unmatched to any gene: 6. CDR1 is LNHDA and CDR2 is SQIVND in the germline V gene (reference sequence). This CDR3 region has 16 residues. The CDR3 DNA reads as TGTGCCAGTAGTACCGAGCGGGGGCCCAGCACAGATACGCAGTATTTT. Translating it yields CASSTERGPSTDTQYF.

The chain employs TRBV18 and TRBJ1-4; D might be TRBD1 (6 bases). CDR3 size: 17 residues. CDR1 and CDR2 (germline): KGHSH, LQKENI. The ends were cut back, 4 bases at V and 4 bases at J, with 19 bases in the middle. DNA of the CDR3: TGTGCCAGCTCACGGTATACTACAGGGTCCTTTAATGAAAAACTGTTTTTT. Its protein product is CASSRYTTGSFNEKLFF.

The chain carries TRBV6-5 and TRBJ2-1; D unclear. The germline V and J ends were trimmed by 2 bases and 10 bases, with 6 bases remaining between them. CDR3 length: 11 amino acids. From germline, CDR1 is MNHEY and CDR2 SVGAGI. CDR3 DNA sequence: TGTGCCAGCAGTTACGACGGGGAGCAGTTCTTC. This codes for CASSYDGEQFF.

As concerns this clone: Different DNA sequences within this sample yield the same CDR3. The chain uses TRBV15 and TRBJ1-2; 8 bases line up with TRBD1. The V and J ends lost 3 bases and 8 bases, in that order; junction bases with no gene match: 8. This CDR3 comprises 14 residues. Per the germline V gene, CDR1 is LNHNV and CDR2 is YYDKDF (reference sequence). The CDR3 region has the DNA TGTGCCACCAGCAGGGATCAGGGGGCGAGAGGCTACACCTTC. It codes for CATSRDQGARGYTF.

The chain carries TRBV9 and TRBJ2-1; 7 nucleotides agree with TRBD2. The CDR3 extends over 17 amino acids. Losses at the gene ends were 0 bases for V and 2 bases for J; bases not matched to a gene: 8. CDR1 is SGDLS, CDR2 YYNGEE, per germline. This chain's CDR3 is CASSVAGPGLPYNEQFF. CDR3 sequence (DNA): TGTGCCAGCAGCGTAGCTGGTCCGGGACTACCCTACAATGAGCAGTTCTTC. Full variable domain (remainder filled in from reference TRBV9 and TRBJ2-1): DSGVTQTPKHLITATGQRVTLRCSPRSGDLSVYWYQQSLDQGLQFLIQYYNGEERAKGNILERFSAQQFPDLHSELNLSSLELGDSALYFCASSVAGPGLPYNEQFFGPGTRLTVL.

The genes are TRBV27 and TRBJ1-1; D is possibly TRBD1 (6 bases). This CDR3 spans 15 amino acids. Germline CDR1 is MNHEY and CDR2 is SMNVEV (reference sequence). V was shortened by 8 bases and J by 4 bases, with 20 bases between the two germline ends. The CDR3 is CASSPGARRSTEAFF. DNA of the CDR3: TGTGCCAGCTCCCCAGGGGCCAGACGGAGCACTGAAGCTTTCTTT.

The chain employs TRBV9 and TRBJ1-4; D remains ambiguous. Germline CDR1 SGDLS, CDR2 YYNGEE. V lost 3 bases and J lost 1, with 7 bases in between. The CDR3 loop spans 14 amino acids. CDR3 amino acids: CASSGGITNEKLFF. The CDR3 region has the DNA TGTGCCAGCAGCGGCGGCATAACTAATGAAAAACTGTTTTTT. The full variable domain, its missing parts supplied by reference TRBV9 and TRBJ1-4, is DSGVTQTPKHLITATGQRVTLRCSPRSGDLSVYWYQQSLDQGLQFLIQYYNGEERAKGNILERFSAQQFPDLHSELNLSSLELGDSALYFCASSGGITNEKLFFGSGTQLSVL.

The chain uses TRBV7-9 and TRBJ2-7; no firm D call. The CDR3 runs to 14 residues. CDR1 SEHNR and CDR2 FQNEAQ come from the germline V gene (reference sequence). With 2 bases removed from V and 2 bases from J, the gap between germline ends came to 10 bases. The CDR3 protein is CASSLSAATYEQYF. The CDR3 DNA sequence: TGTGCCAGCAGCTTAAGCGCGGCGACCTACGAGCAGTACTTC. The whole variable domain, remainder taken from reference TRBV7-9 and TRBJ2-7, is DTGVSQNPRHKITKRGQNVTFRCDPISEHNRLYWYRQTLGQGPEFLTYFQNEAQLEKSRLLSDRFSAERPKGSFSTLEIQRTEQGDSAMYLCASSLSAATYEQYFGPGTRLTVT.

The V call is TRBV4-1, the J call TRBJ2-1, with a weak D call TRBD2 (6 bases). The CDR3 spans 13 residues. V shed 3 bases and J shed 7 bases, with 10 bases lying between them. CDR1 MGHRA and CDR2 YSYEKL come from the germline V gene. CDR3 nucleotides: TGCGCCAGCAGCCAGGCTAGCGTAAATGAGCAGTTCTTC. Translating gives CASSQASVNEQFF.

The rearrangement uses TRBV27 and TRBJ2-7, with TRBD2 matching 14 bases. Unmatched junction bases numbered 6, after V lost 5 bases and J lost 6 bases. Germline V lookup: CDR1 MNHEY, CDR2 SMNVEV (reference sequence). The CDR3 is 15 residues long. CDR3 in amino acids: CASSQGLAGEVEQYF. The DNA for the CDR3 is TGTGCCAGCAGTCAGGGACTAGCGGGAGAGGTCGAGCAGTACTTC.

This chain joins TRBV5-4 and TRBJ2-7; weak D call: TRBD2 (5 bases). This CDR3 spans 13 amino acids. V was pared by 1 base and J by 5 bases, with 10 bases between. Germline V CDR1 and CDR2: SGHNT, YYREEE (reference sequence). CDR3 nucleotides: TGTGCCAGCAGCTTGTATCGAGGGAACGAGCAGTACTTC. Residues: CASSLYRGNEQYF.